This TCR beta chain comes out of a study of OX40 agonist ivuxolimab in advanced cancers. Trimming stripped 7 bases from V and 0 bases from J, with 9 bases between. Germline CDR1 reads WNHNN; CDR2 reads SYGVQD (reference sequence). The CDR3 runs to 13 residues. Method: immunoSEQ multiplex PCR; TCRdb's copy keeps in-frame clones and lacks some. The sample contains around 66,000 clones, 80% to 90% of which appear only once. The V and J genes are TRBV10-1 and TRBJ1-1; D unclear. This clonotype was obtained from an adult with an advanced solid tumor such as melanoma, head and neck, liver or kidney cancer. Sequenced material: CD4+ or CD8+ T cells sorted from blood, taken in a trial of the OX40 agonist ivuxolimab. As DNA, the CDR3 is TGCGCCAGCAAGGAGGGCATGAACACTGAAGCTTTCTTT. The encoded protein is CASKEGMNTEAFF.